This T cell receptor (beta chain) is drawn from a study of cytomegalovirus exposure and HLA in healthy donors. Whole-study findings and limits: Researchers counted some 150 TCR beta chains as cytomegalovirus-associated. A few CMV-associated chains were confirmed in vitro to be specific for CMV antigens.

PCR primers comprised 60 Vbeta and 13 Jbeta primers. Libraries were prepared by immunoSEQ multiplex PCR; TCRdb keeps only in-frame clonotypes and omits some of them. This sample yields 200,000 or so clones, of which about four fifths are seen a single time; roughly 0.098% belongs to the top ten. For this clone: Its antigen is still unknown.

The CDR3 covers 15 residues. V was shortened by 5 bases and J by 0 bases, with 11 bases between the two germline ends. Germline loops: CDR1 LNHDA, CDR2 SQIVND (reference sequence). The rearrangement uses TRBV19 and TRBJ1-5; D is perhaps TRBD1 (6 bases). The sequencing input was PBMCs. This clonotype originated in a boy aged 2 to 10 in good health and CMV-seronegative. The CDR3 spells CASSWTAPSNQPQHF. The CDR3 DNA follows: TGTGCCAGTAGTTGGACAGCCCCTAGCAATCAGCCCCAGCATTTT.